This TCR beta chain was sequenced in a study of OX40 agonist ivuxolimab in advanced cancers. Study details: Patients were roughly 87% male with ages roughly 23 to 85, mean 60.

Germline CDR1 reads SEHNR; CDR2 reads FQNEAQ (reference sequence). CDR3 length: 14 amino acids. V lost 3 bases to trimming and J lost 2 bases; unmatched junction nucleotides: 3. Assay used: immunoSEQ multiplex PCR; TCRdb lists only in-frame clones, some missing. The sample lists over 70,000 clones, 85% to 90% occurring once. Whole-study results and caveats: Clonal expansion in partial responders at 0.1-3.0 mg/kg ranked among the lowest. By week 6 at 0.1 to 3.0 mg/kg, blood CD4+ and CD8+ T cells had expanded clonally.

As regards this clone: The antigen is not known.

The J gene is TRBJ2-5, the V gene TRBV7-9; 7 bases agree with TRBD2. The sequences come from CD4+ or CD8+ T cells sorted from blood, collected in a trial of the OX40 agonist ivuxolimab. This receptor was taken from an adult with an advanced solid tumor such as melanoma, head and neck, liver or kidney cancer. CDR3 sequence (DNA): TGTGCCAGCAGCTTTCGTAGCGGGCAAGAGACCCAGTACTTC. Its protein product is CASSFRSGQETQYF.